Listed below are T cell receptor beta chains from one sample, sequenced in a study of cytomegalovirus exposure and HLA in healthy donors. Profiling relied on immunoSEQ multiplex PCR, and the TCRdb table lists in-frame clones only, not all of them. The data hold 100,000 to 120,000 clones, with around 80% observed a single time. Sequences were obtained from PBMCs. Receptors were obtained from a woman between 55 and 75 years old in good health and CMV-seropositive. CDR3s include the opening cysteine and the closing phenylalanine or tryptophan. Each record gives: clone size, V gene, D gene, J gene, CDR3 DNA, CDR3 protein. The D gene is left open where the match is weak. Clone size is shown for a subset of rows, as once, few, many or a class of expanded clone.

size: few
V: TRBV18
D: -
J: TRBJ2-7
DNA: TGTGCCAGCTCACTCAGGGGCGGTGAGCAGTACTTC
CDR3: CASSLRGGEQYF

size: -
V: TRBV5-4
D: -
J: TRBJ1-1
DNA: TGTGCCAGCAGAGTAGGGGGAGTGAACACTGAAGCTTTCTTT
CDR3: CASRVGGVNTEAFF

size: -
V: TRBV29-1
D: TRBD2
J: TRBJ2-7
DNA: TGCAGCGTTGCGACTTACCCTAGCGGGAGCACCTACGAGCAGTACTTC
CDR3: CSVATYPSGSTYEQYF

size: few
V: TRBV19
D: TRBD1
J: TRBJ2-3
DNA: TGTGCCAGTAGTATGAGGAGACAGGGGGCAGTAGATACGCAGTATTTT
CDR3: CASSMRRQGAVDTQYF

size: once
V: TRBV19
D: TRBD1
J: TRBJ1-2
DNA: TGTGCCAGTACCGGGACAGTGTATGGCTACACCTTC
CDR3: CASTGTVYGYTF

size: -
V: TRBV18
D: -
J: TRBJ2-5
DNA: TGTGCCAGCTCTCGTAGGTACAGGGCCGAAGAGACCCAGTACTTC
CDR3: CASSRRYRAEETQYF

size: -
V: TRBV4-2
D: TRBD1
J: TRBJ2-4
DNA: TGTGCCAGCAGCCTAGAGGGACAGGCAAACATTCAGTACTTC
CDR3: CASSLEGQANIQYF

size: once
V: TRBV13
D: TRBD1
J: TRBJ2-7
DNA: TGTGCCAGCAGCCCCGTGGACAGGGGGAACGAGCAGTACTTC
CDR3: CASSPVDRGNEQYF

size: -
V: TRBV4-2
D: -
J: TRBJ1-2
DNA: TGTGCCAGCAGCCAAGATCCGGGGGACTATGGCTACACCTTC
CDR3: CASSQDPGDYGYTF

size: -
V: TRBV28
D: TRBD1
J: TRBJ1-6
DNA: TGTGCCAGTCAGGGGGCCGCAGGGTCACCCCTCCACTTT
CDR3: CASQGAAGSPLHF

size: -
V: TRBV5-4
D: TRBD2
J: TRBJ2-7
DNA: TGTGCCAGCAGCTTGGCGGACCGGGGGGGCTCCGAGCAGTACTTC
CDR3: CASSLADRGGSEQYF

size: -
V: TRBV5-6
D: -
J: TRBJ1-4
DNA: TGTGCCAGCAGCGGGAGGGTTGACAGCGAAAAACTGTTTTTT
CDR3: CASSGRVDSEKLFF

size: -
V: TRBV7-6
D: -
J: TRBJ1-2
DNA: TGTGCCAGCTCTCGACAGCCTGCCTATGGCTACACCTTC
CDR3: CASSRQPAYGYTF

size: -
V: TRBV4-1
D: TRBD1
J: TRBJ2-7
DNA: TGCGCCAGCAGCCAAGGTGACAGGGGTACCGACGAGCAGTACTTC
CDR3: CASSQGDRGTDEQYF

size: -
V: TRBV7-2
D: -
J: TRBJ1-5
DNA: TGTGCCAGCAGCTTAGCACAGTTGCATCAGCCCCAGCATTTT
CDR3: CASSLAQLHQPQHF

size: few
V: TRBV9
D: TRBD2
J: TRBJ2-3
DNA: TGTGCCAGCAGCGGAGGGGAGGGGCAAACGAACACAGATACGCAGTATTTT
CDR3: CASSGGEGQTNTDTQYF

size: -
V: TRBV6-6
D: TRBD1
J: TRBJ2-1
DNA: TGTGCCAGCACTATGGACAGGGGCTACAATGAGCAGTTCTTC
CDR3: CASTMDRGYNEQFF

size: -
V: TRBV11-2
D: TRBD1
J: TRBJ2-5
DNA: TGTGCCAGCAGACCAACTTACAGGGGTTTGGAGACCCAGTACTTC
CDR3: CASRPTYRGLETQYF

size: -
V: TRBV4-2
D: -
J: TRBJ2-7
DNA: TGTGCCAGCAGCCAAGATCCGCTAGCGCGGGAGCAGTACTTC
CDR3: CASSQDPLAREQYF

size: once
V: TRBV28
D: -
J: TRBJ2-7
DNA: TGTGCCAGCAGTTTATGGACTTCCTACGAGCAGTACTTC
CDR3: CASSLWTSYEQYF

size: -
V: TRBV2
D: -
J: TRBJ2-2
DNA: TGTGCCAGCAGGATGAGCGGAGCCCCCAATACCGGGGAGCTGTTTTTT
CDR3: CASRMSGAPNTGELFF

size: -
V: TRBV7-2
D: -
J: TRBJ2-1
DNA: TGTGCCAGCAGCCAACGTAGGTCCAGACCGGGGGACAATGAGCAGTTCTTC
CDR3: CASSQRRSRPGDNEQFF

size: once
V: TRBV6-5
D: TRBD1
J: TRBJ2-4
DNA: TGTGCCAGCAGTTGGACAGGGGACGCCAAAAACATTCAGTACTTC
CDR3: CASSWTGDAKNIQYF

size: -
V: TRBV30
D: TRBD2
J: TRBJ2-7
DNA: TGTGCCTGGAGCGCCGAACCGGGACTAACCAAGTTAAAATACGAGCAGTACTTC
CDR3: CAWSAEPGLTKLKYEQYF

size: few
V: TRBV7-2
D: TRBD1
J: TRBJ1-4
DNA: TGTGCCAGCAGCTTGTCGACAGGGGCAACTAATGAAAAACTGTTTTTT
CDR3: CASSLSTGATNEKLFF

size: -
V: TRBV28
D: -
J: TRBJ1-2
DNA: TGTGCCAGCAGCAGACGGACAGTACCCGGGGGCTACACCTTC
CDR3: CASSRRTVPGGYTF

size: -
V: TRBV5-1
D: -
J: TRBJ2-7
DNA: TGCGCCAGCAGCTTAACCACACAAACGGGCTACGAGCAGTACTTC
CDR3: CASSLTTQTGYEQYF

size: -
V: TRBV28
D: -
J: TRBJ1-6
DNA: TGTGCCAGCTGCTCCGGGGTTACACCCCTCCACTTT
CDR3: CASCSGVTPLHF

size: -
V: TRBV12-5
D: -
J: TRBJ2-7
DNA: TGTGCTAGTGGTTTGACAGTGAGCTCCTACGAGCAGTACTTC
CDR3: CASGLTVSSYEQYF

size: once
V: TRBV27
D: TRBD1
J: TRBJ1-2
DNA: TGTGCCAGCAGTTCGGACAGGGGGGCACACTATGGCTACACCTTC
CDR3: CASSSDRGAHYGYTF

size: few
V: TRBV12-5
D: TRBD1
J: TRBJ1-1
DNA: TGTGCTAGTGGTTTGGTACTGACAGGGTCGTGGACTGAAGCTTTCTTT
CDR3: CASGLVLTGSWTEAFF

size: -
V: TRBV2
D: -
J: TRBJ2-7
DNA: TGTGCCAGCAGACAAACTAGTCCCGCCTCCTACGAGCAGTACTTC
CDR3: CASRQTSPASYEQYF

size: -
V: TRBV6-1
D: TRBD1
J: TRBJ2-7
DNA: TGTGCCAGCAGTGAGCCACAGGGGTTCCCTAACGAGCAGTACTTC
CDR3: CASSEPQGFPNEQYF

size: -
V: TRBV5-4
D: TRBD1
J: TRBJ1-2
DNA: TGTGCCAGCACCTTGTGGTATTGGGACAGGGAATTTACGGATGGCTACACCTTC
CDR3: CASTLWYWDREFTDGYTF

size: -
V: TRBV4-2
D: TRBD1
J: TRBJ1-5
DNA: TGTGCCAGCAGCCAAGATTCTGGACAGGGGCTGGACCAGCCCCAGCATTTT
CDR3: CASSQDSGQGLDQPQHF

size: -
V: TRBV28
D: TRBD2
J: TRBJ2-1
DNA: TGTGCCAGCAGTTTCTCGCCGGGACTAGGTTCGTCCTACAATGAGCAGTTCTTC
CDR3: CASSFSPGLGSSYNEQFF

size: -
V: TRBV21-1
D: -
J: TRBJ1-5
DNA: TGTGCCAGCAGCAGCCCTCCGAGGCGCAGAAGCAATCAGCCCCAGCATTTT
CDR3: CASSSPPRRRSNQPQHF

size: -
V: TRBV5-5
D: -
J: TRBJ1-1
DNA: TGTGCCAGCAGTCTCGACATATCGAACACTGAAGCTTTCTTT
CDR3: CASSLDISNTEAFF

size: -
V: TRBV7-7
D: -
J: TRBJ1-3
DNA: TGTGCTAGCAGTCCAACTACAGGCTCTGGAAACACCATATATTTT
CDR3: CASSPTTGSGNTIYF

size: -
V: TRBV27
D: TRBD1
J: TRBJ1-1
DNA: TGTGCCAGCAAAAGACAGGGGGCCTACACTGAAGCTTTCTTT
CDR3: CASKRQGAYTEAFF

size: -
V: TRBV10-3
D: -
J: TRBJ1-2
DNA: TGTGCCATGTCCACAGGATCCTATGGCTACACCTTC
CDR3: CAMSTGSYGYTF

size: -
V: TRBV6-6
D: TRBD2
J: TRBJ2-3
DNA: TGTGCCAGCAGCAGACCTAGCGGGAGCATCACAGATACGCAGTATTTT
CDR3: CASSRPSGSITDTQYF

size: -
V: TRBV12-5
D: -
J: TRBJ1-6
DNA: TGTGCTAGTGGACTGAGAGGAGATAATTCACCCCTCCACTTT
CDR3: CASGLRGDNSPLHF

size: -
V: TRBV5-6
D: -
J: TRBJ2-7
DNA: TGTGCCAGCAGCTTAACAGGCGAGACCTACGAGCAGTACTTC
CDR3: CASSLTGETYEQYF

size: -
V: TRBV13
D: TRBD2
J: TRBJ2-1
DNA: TGTGCCAGCAGCTTACTCGGGGGCCCTAGCGGGAGTAGGGCCAATGAGCAGTTCTTC
CDR3: CASSLLGGPSGSRANEQFF

size: -
V: TRBV7-6
D: -
J: TRBJ1-3
DNA: TGTGCCAGCAGCTTAGGACAGTCCTCTGGAAACACCATATATTTT
CDR3: CASSLGQSSGNTIYF

size: -
V: TRBV7-9
D: -
J: TRBJ1-2
DNA: TGTTCCAGCACCACGGACACCTATGGCTACACCTTC
CDR3: CSSTTDTYGYTF

size: few
V: TRBV7-7
D: TRBD2
J: TRBJ2-1
DNA: TGTGCCAGCAGTCTAGCGGGCTTAGCCGGTGAGCAGTTCTTC
CDR3: CASSLAGLAGEQFF

size: -
V: TRBV5-6
D: -
J: TRBJ2-7
DNA: TGTGCCAGCAGCTTGGTGGCACAGGGATCTTTGGCTTACGAGCAGTACTTC
CDR3: CASSLVAQGSLAYEQYF

size: -
V: TRBV18
D: -
J: TRBJ1-3
DNA: TGTGCCAGCTCAAACCAACAGGGAAGCTCTGGAAACACCATATATTTT
CDR3: CASSNQQGSSGNTIYF

size: many
V: TRBV10-2
D: -
J: TRBJ1-5
DNA: TGCGCCAGCAGTGAGTCGAGAGGGTCCCAGCCCCAGCATTTT
CDR3: CASSESRGSQPQHF

size: -
V: TRBV18
D: -
J: TRBJ2-5
DNA: TGTGCCAGCTCTAATGACAGGCAAGAGACCCAGTACTTC
CDR3: CASSNDRQETQYF

size: -
V: TRBV12-5
D: -
J: TRBJ1-5
DNA: TGTGCTAGTGGTTTGGACAGTCAGCCCCAGCATTTT
CDR3: CASGLDSQPQHF

size: -
V: TRBV14
D: TRBD1
J: TRBJ2-7
DNA: TGTGCCAGCAGCCGAATGGGACAGGAAAGGTACGAGCAGTACTTC
CDR3: CASSRMGQERYEQYF